A single sample gave rise to the 26 T cell receptor beta chains below, sequenced in a study of vaccination and CD4 T cells after COVID-19. Treatment specified: roughly 10-day PBMC culture with coronavirus spike peptide pools or control peptides (ViraFEST assay). What these receptors recognize is not known. Cultured CD4+ T cell DNA was sequenced using the Oncomine TCR Beta short-read assay. Via MiXCR, TCRdb re-called the PCR reads, giving one row per CDR3 protein. The table has approximately 24,000 distinct CDR3 sequences, approximately 37% seen once. The sample taken for sequencing was CD4+ T cells from blood, cultured in vitro. These receptors came from a human donor who had recovered from COVID-19.

The gene calls are TRBV19 and TRBJ2-7, with 8 positions matching TRBD1. V lost 4 bases, J lost 0 bases, and 5 bases stayed unmatched. CDR3 length: 15 amino acids. In germline, CDR1 is LNHDA, CDR2 SQIVND (reference sequence). The DNA of the CDR3 is TGTGCCAGTAGTACCTGGACAGGGACCTCCTACGAGCAGTACTTC. As protein: CASSTWTGTSYEQYF.

The V gene is TRBV2, the J gene TRBJ2-3; the D gene is possibly TRBD1 (5 bases). The CDR3 is 16 amino acids. Per germline, CDR1 SNHLY and CDR2 FYNNEI. Trimming took off 2 bases at V and 6 bases at J, with 18 bases between the two ends. The DNA of the CDR3 is TGTGCCAGCAGTGAACAGGCAGGGCGGCGAAGCGATACGCAGTATTTT. Translation: CASSEQAGRRSDTQYF. The complete variable domain, with remaining parts taken from reference TRBV2 and TRBJ2-3, reads EPEVTQTPSHQVTQMGQEVILRCVPISNHLYFYWYRQILGQKVEFLVSFYNNEISEKSEIFDDQFSVERPDGSNFTLKIRSTKLEDSAMYFCASSEQAGRRSDTQYFGPGTRLTVL.

This clonotype was seen once. The chain uses TRBV7-9 and TRBJ2-2; D unclear. CDR1 SEHNR and CDR2 FQNEAQ come from the germline V gene (reference sequence). This CDR3 comprises 15 residues. Trimming shortened V by 2 bases and J by 6 bases, and 13 bases separated the two germline ends. The CDR3 sequence: CASSLRASLAGELFF. The DNA for the CDR3 is TGTGCCAGCAGCTTACGGGCATCGTTGGCCGGGGAGCTGTTTTTT.

This clonotype has more than one count but fewer than ten. The chain employs TRBV6-1 and TRBJ1-4; 9 positions match TRBD1. This CDR3 is built from 15 residues. J gave up 7 bases and V 7 bases, and 10 bases lay outside the gene matches. The V gene's germline CDR1 is MNHNS and CDR2 SASEGT. In nucleotides, the CDR3 is TGTGCCAGCACCTCACGGACAGGGGTGGGTGAAAAACTGTTTTTT. Translation gives CASTSRTGVGEKLFF.

The J gene is TRBJ2-3, the V gene TRBV20-1, with 9 bases lining up with TRBD1. In germline, CDR1 is DFQATT, CDR2 SNEGSKA (reference sequence). The CDR3 spans 17 residues. V lost 1 base, J lost 4 bases, and 12 bases stayed unmatched. The CDR3 sequence is CSARGGRGGQGPDTQYF. For the CDR3, the DNA is TGCAGTGCTAGAGGGGGGCGGGGAGGACAGGGGCCAGATACGCAGTATTTT.

The chain combines TRBV27 with TRBJ1-6; D possibly corresponds to TRBD1 (6 bases). Germline V gene data show CDR1 as MNHEY and CDR2 as SMNVEV (reference sequence). CDR3 length: 15 amino acids. Between the trimmed V and J ends, which lost 3 bases and 7 bases, there was a span of 13 bases. CDR3 DNA: TGTGCCAGCAGTTTCGGACAGTTAGAAAATTCACCCCTCCACTTT. It codes for CASSFGQLENSPLHF.

The J gene is TRBJ2-1, the V gene TRBV27, with D possibly matching TRBD2 (6 bases). The germline gives CDR1 MNHEY, CDR2 SMNVEV (reference sequence). The CDR3 is made up of 14 amino acids. V was trimmed by 3 bases and J by 9 bases, leaving 15 bases between them. CDR3 sequence (DNA): TGTGCCAGCAGTTTTTCTCCCTTCGGGGGTGAGCAGTTCTTC. Protein product: CASSFSPFGGEQFF.

This clonotype came up once. The chain uses TRBV7-4 and TRBJ1-2; 8 bases map to TRBD1. This CDR3 has 15 residues. Germline CDR1 and CDR2: SGHVT and SQSDAQ. With 5 bases clipped from V and 3 bases from J, the junction kept 8 bases outside the gene matches. The CDR3 region has the DNA TGTGCCAGCAGCCCCCGGACAGGGAAGGACTATGGCTACACCTTC. This translates into CASSPRTGKDYGYTF.

The J gene is TRBJ1-5, the V gene TRBV14, with a tentative D call TRBD1 (6 bases). CDR1 and CDR2 (germline): SGHDN, FVKESK. Trimming pared 4 bases from V and 3 bases from J, leaving 13 bases between. The length of the CDR3 is 15 residues. The CDR3 DNA sequence: TGTGCCAGCAGCCCGGGGGGCACCATCAATCAGCCCCAGCATTTT. Its translation is CASSPGGTINQPQHF.

This clonotype was seen a handful of times. This rearrangement joins TRBV6-2 or TRBV6-3 to TRBJ2-2; D perhaps matches TRBD1 (6 bases). Trimming left V 6 bases short and J 6 bases short, with 17 bases between. Germline V gene data show CDR1 as MNHEY and CDR2 as SVGEGT. The CDR3 loop spans 15 amino acids. The CDR3 DNA reads as TGTGCCAGCAGAGCAGGGGAGTTTGGTGCCGGGGAGCTGTTTTTT. It is translated as CASRAGEFGAGELFF.

J is TRBJ2-1 and V is TRBV27; 7 bases agree with TRBD1. Unmatched junction bases numbered 15, after V lost 6 bases and J lost 4 bases. In germline, CDR1 is MNHEY, CDR2 SMNVEV (reference sequence). This CDR3 spans 17 amino acids. The CDR3 sequence is CASRGQRLPPPYNEQFF. CDR3 nucleotides: TGTGCCAGCAGGGGACAGCGGTTACCCCCCCCTTACAATGAGCAGTTCTTC.

This clonotype has only a few counts. This chain connects TRBV7-2 to TRBJ1-6; maybe TRBD1 (6 bases). V was shortened by 0 bases and J by 0 bases, with 9 bases between the two germline ends. The CDR3 covers 17 residues. Per the germline V gene, CDR1 is SGHTA and CDR2 is FQGNSA. The CDR3 DNA follows: TGTGCCAGCAGCTTAGCTGGGGGCAGCTCCTATAATTCACCCCTCCACTTT. Its protein product is CASSLAGGSSYNSPLHF.

The CDR3 DNA is TGTGCCAGTAACGGGGTGACAGATACGCAGTATTTT. Its translation is CASNGVTDTQYF. The chain employs TRBV9 and TRBJ2-3, with D perhaps matching TRBD2 (5 bases). V was clipped by 8 bases and J by 3 bases, with 10 bases between them. The length of the CDR3 is 12 residues. CDR1 and CDR2 (germline): SGDLS, YYNGEE.

The gene calls are TRBV18 and TRBJ1-1; 9 bases line up with TRBD1. The junction had 4 bases not matched to a gene; V was cut back by 1 base and J by 4 bases. This CDR3 contains 15 residues. Germline CDR1 and CDR2: KGHSH and LQKENI. CDR3 sequence (DNA): TGTGCCAGCTCACCACGGGACAGGGTGAGCACTGAAGCTTTCTTT. This gives the protein CASSPRDRVSTEAFF.

This sequence joins TRBV2 and TRBJ1-1, with D unresolved. V was trimmed by 7 bases and J by 4 bases, leaving 16 bases between them. Germline assignment: CDR1 SNHLY and CDR2 FYNNEI. The CDR3 is made up of 14 amino acids. This chain's CDR3 is CASTISTRPTEAFF. DNA of the CDR3: TGTGCCAGCACCATTAGTACAAGGCCCACTGAAGCTTTCTTT.

This clonotype came up a few times. V usage is TRBV7-6 and J usage is TRBJ2-1, with TRBD2 matching 14 bases. After removal of 5 bases from V and 0 bases from J, the junction contained 9 bases not matched to a gene. This CDR3 has 19 amino acids. The V gene's germline CDR1 is SGHVS and CDR2 FNYEAQ. The CDR3 DNA sequence: TGTGCCAGCAGCCCCCGGCAGGGACTAGCGGGGGTCTCCTACAATGAGCAGTTCTTC. Translation: CASSPRQGLAGVSYNEQFF.

This clonotype was seen only a few times. This sequence joins TRBV6-5 and TRBJ2-2; TRBD1 aligns across 9 bases. The CDR3 runs 15 residues. The V segment lost 4 bases and the J segment 7 bases; nucleotides outside the gene matches: 7. Germline V CDR1 and CDR2: MNHEY, SVGAGI. The CDR3 region has the DNA TGTGCCAGCAGTTTACAGGGGGCGGAACACGGGGAGCTGTTTTTT. Translating gives CASSLQGAEHGELFF.

This chain links TRBV20-1 with TRBJ2-1; 12 bases map to TRBD2. The J segment lost 0 bases and the V segment lost 1 base, leaving 4 bases of the junction unmatched. Germline CDR1 and CDR2: DFQATT and SNEGSKA (reference sequence). There are 17 residues in the CDR3. CDR3 bases: TGCAGTGCTAGAGGACTAGCGGGAGCGGCCTCCTACAATGAGCAGTTCTTC. Its translation is CSARGLAGAASYNEQFF.

The chain carries TRBV7-8 and TRBJ2-7; D is perhaps TRBD1 or TRBD2 (6 bases each). The CDR3 covers 16 residues. Trimming took 1 base from V and 0 from J, leaving 13 bases between them. CDR1 and CDR2 from the germline V gene are SGHVS and FQNEAQ. The CDR3: CASSLGGAGSSYEQYF. The CDR3 nucleotides are TGTGCCAGCAGCTTAGGGGGGGCAGGGTCCTCCTACGAGCAGTACTTC.

The gene calls are TRBV12-5 and TRBJ2-7; the D is unclear. V lost 6 bases and J lost 3, with 24 bases in between. This CDR3 comprises 17 residues. Germline V CDR1 and CDR2: LGHNT, FRNRAP. The CDR3 sequence is CASGTTSKWAVYYEQYF. The CDR3 bases are TGTGCTAGTGGCACCACCTCGAAATGGGCAGTGTACTACGAGCAGTACTTC.

The CDR3 protein is CASKTSTGGTEAFF. DNA of the CDR3: TGTGCCAGCAAGACCTCGACGGGTGGGACTGAAGCTTTCTTT. V is TRBV28 and J is TRBJ1-1, with unresolved D. V was cut by 7 bases and J by 5 bases, with 17 bases left in between. This CDR3 is 14 amino acids long. CDR1 MDHEN and CDR2 SYDVKM come from the germline V gene.

This clonotype was counted only a few times. V is TRBV28 and J is TRBJ2-7; no clear D gene. The V gene's germline CDR1 is MDHEN and CDR2 SYDVKM. The CDR3 runs 15 residues. V was trimmed by 5 bases and J by 0 bases, leaving 14 bases between them. The CDR3 region has the DNA TGTGCCAGCAGTCAAACAGAGACCCCCTCCTACGAGCAGTACTTC. It translates to CASSQTETPSYEQYF.

The genes are TRBV6-1 and TRBJ1-5; maybe TRBD1 (6 bases). The V end lost 6 bases, the J end lost 2 bases, and 11 bases lay between the germline ends. The CDR3 has 14 amino acids. Germline values: CDR1 MNHNS, CDR2 SASEGT. CDR3 sequence: CASRGGQGNQPQHF. CDR3 coding DNA: TGTGCCAGCAGGGGGGGACAAGGCAATCAGCCCCAGCATTTT.

There are a few counts of this clonotype. This chain connects TRBV12-3 or TRBV12-4 to TRBJ2-3; 7 bases fit TRBD1. V dropped 2 bases and J dropped 3; count of bases not matched to a gene: 5. The CDR3 sequence is 15 residues long. The CDR3 DNA is TGTGCCAGCAGTTTAAGGGGGCGGCTAACAGATACGCAGTATTTT. Translating gives CASSLRGRLTDTQYF.

The V gene is TRBV6-2 or TRBV6-3, the J gene TRBJ1-5; maybe TRBD1 (6 bases). The germline V gene encodes CDR1 MNHEY and CDR2 SVGEGT. The CDR3 is 15 residues long. V lost 6 bases and J 0 bases, leaving 12 bases between the germline ends. The CDR3 region has the DNA TGTGCCAGCAGCAAGGGGGGATATAGCAATCAGCCCCAGCATTTT. Its protein is CASSKGGYSNQPQHF.

This clonotype was picked up a small number of times. The rearrangement links TRBV20-1 to TRBJ2-7; D is ambiguous. The CDR3 is made up of 10 amino acids. Trimming removed 6 bases at V and 6 bases at J, with 9 bases between. The germline CDR1 and CDR2 sequences are DFQATT and SNEGSKA (reference sequence). CDR3 sequence (DNA): TGCAGTGCGAGAAGGAGCGAGCAGTACTTC. Translation: CSARRSEQYF.